Listed below are T cell receptor beta chains from one sample, sequenced in a study of OX40 agonist ivuxolimab in advanced cancers. Clones were sequenced by immunoSEQ multiplex PCR, and TCRdb holds only the in-frame ones, with some missing. Of tens of thousands of clones in the sample, about 84% were seen once. Material: CD4+ or CD8+ T cells sorted from blood, obtained in a trial of the OX40 agonist ivuxolimab. These receptor sequences come from an adult with an advanced solid tumor such as melanoma, head and neck, liver or kidney cancer. Each CDR3 is given without its conserved first and last residue.

J gene: TRBJ2-1; V gene: TRBV6-4; CDR3 protein: ASSEAGAYNEQF
J gene: TRBJ2-7; V gene: TRBV7-9; CDR3 protein: ASSLEAEFFLGEQY
J gene: TRBJ2-5; V gene: TRBV7-9; CDR3 protein: ASRTGGVGQETQY
J gene: TRBJ2-3; V gene: TRBV10-1; CDR3 protein: ASSPRDTSRDTQY
J gene: TRBJ1-5; V gene: TRBV4-1; CDR3 protein: ASSQAISGTGNQPQH
J gene: TRBJ2-1; V gene: TRBV7-6; CDR3 protein: ASSLWVSTGEGNEQF
J gene: TRBJ1-1; V gene: TRBV11-2; CDR3 protein: ASSLNRQRGTEAF
J gene: TRBJ2-5; V gene: TRBV29-1; CDR3 protein: SVERMAESEETQY
J gene: TRBJ2-5; V gene: TRBV7-9; CDR3 protein: ASSSRDRGRETQY
J gene: TRBJ2-2; V gene: TRBV9; CDR3 protein: ASSVEREKNTGELF
J gene: TRBJ2-3; V gene: TRBV2; CDR3 protein: ASSGYDRAADTQY
J gene: TRBJ2-3; V gene: TRBV9; CDR3 protein: ASSRGGADTQY
J gene: TRBJ1-4; V gene: TRBV27; CDR3 protein: ASSSPGHLNEKLF
J gene: TRBJ2-3; V gene: TRBV7-3; CDR3 protein: ASSPDRAADTQY
J gene: TRBJ2-7; V gene: TRBV30; CDR3 protein: AWSQGATISYEQY
J gene: TRBJ2-7; V gene: TRBV28; CDR3 protein: ASRRDGYEQY
J gene: TRBJ1-3; V gene: TRBV5-6; CDR3 protein: ASSLPDRSSGNTIY
J gene: TRBJ1-2; V gene: TRBV5-4; CDR3 protein: ASSLGASYGYT
J gene: TRBJ2-3; V gene: TRBV6-5; CDR3 protein: ASSITGGRTDTQY
J gene: TRBJ2-7; V gene: TRBV15; CDR3 protein: ATSREGVVAGREQY
J gene: TRBJ2-7; V gene: TRBV27; CDR3 protein: ASMGPRTHEQY
J gene: TRBJ2-1; V gene: TRBV2; CDR3 protein: ASSQIPYRGEQF
J gene: TRBJ1-4; V gene: TRBV7-9; CDR3 protein: ASSPPTGPNEKLF
J gene: TRBJ1-1; V gene: TRBV5-1; CDR3 protein: ASTSAGGYTEAF
J gene: TRBJ2-2; V gene: TRBV7-3; CDR3 protein: ASSPVGRVLNTGELF
J gene: TRBJ2-3; V gene: TRBV29-1; CDR3 protein: SVEAPGLAGWGTDTQY
J gene: TRBJ1-1; V gene: TRBV5-1; CDR3 protein: ASSVSLNTEAF
J gene: TRBJ1-4; V gene: TRBV10-2; CDR3 protein: ASSEGTGMKEKLF
J gene: TRBJ2-7; V gene: TRBV28; CDR3 protein: ASVIHRGYEQY
J gene: TRBJ2-3; V gene: TRBV6-5; CDR3 protein: ASSYSGSLDTQY
J gene: TRBJ2-1; V gene: TRBV15; CDR3 protein: ATSGGTSGKNEQF
J gene: TRBJ2-7; V gene: TRBV27; CDR3 protein: ASSFAGAREQY
J gene: TRBJ1-2; V gene: TRBV10-3; CDR3 protein: AIRDLTKAHGYT
J gene: TRBJ2-1; V gene: TRBV5-8; CDR3 protein: ASRRWGGDGTQAGDHEQF
J gene: TRBJ2-1; V gene: TRBV5-1; CDR3 protein: ASSLGARTGGYEQF
J gene: TRBJ2-7; V gene: TRBV7-8; CDR3 protein: ASSLAPYDEQY
J gene: TRBJ2-7; V gene: TRBV7-2; CDR3 protein: ASSFAGYEQY
J gene: TRBJ2-3; V gene: TRBV10-3; CDR3 protein: AISGWTSGTDTQY
J gene: TRBJ1-2; V gene: TRBV10-2; CDR3 protein: ASSSGTGDGYT
J gene: TRBJ1-2; V gene: TRBV28; CDR3 protein: ASSSGTVFPGYT
J gene: TRBJ2-2; V gene: TRBV9; CDR3 protein: ASSGADTGELF
J gene: TRBJ2-7; V gene: TRBV11-3; CDR3 protein: ASSFSGSGYEQY
J gene: TRBJ1-1; V gene: TRBV7-9; CDR3 protein: ASSLDGTNTEAF
J gene: TRBJ1-5; V gene: TRBV19; CDR3 protein: ASSNGFNQPQH
J gene: TRBJ2-5; V gene: TRBV27; CDR3 protein: ASSPRTRMETQY
J gene: TRBJ1-1; V gene: TRBV19; CDR3 protein: ASSLIERGEAF
J gene: TRBJ2-1; V gene: TRBV5-5; CDR3 protein: ASKFGTGVYNEQF
J gene: TRBJ2-7; V gene: TRBV27; CDR3 protein: ASSLAPPQGAHSYEQY
J gene: TRBJ1-2; V gene: TRBV6-6; CDR3 protein: ASSHRTGASYT
J gene: TRBJ2-1; V gene: TRBV7-9; CDR3 protein: ASSSRVSSGTHEQF
J gene: TRBJ2-5; V gene: TRBV10-3; CDR3 protein: AISVGGLKETQY
J gene: TRBJ1-3; V gene: TRBV5-3; CDR3 protein: ARSRDRGKAGNTIY
J gene: TRBJ2-3; V gene: TRBV28; CDR3 protein: ASSFSASRDTQY
J gene: TRBJ2-3; V gene: TRBV29-1; CDR3 protein: SVEGGPGTGAADTQY
J gene: TRBJ2-1; V gene: TRBV5-1; CDR3 protein: ASSLGQGFDEQF